A single sample is the source of the 7 T cell receptor beta chains below, sequenced in a study of T cell responses to AZD1222 COVID-19 vaccine. This table comes from immunoSEQ multiplex PCR, and its TCRdb copy is limited to in-frame clones, with some not included. The sample lists 150,000 to 200,000 clones, almost 95% occurring once. The material sequenced was peripheral blood, taken on day 0 of AZD1222 vaccination. Every receptor here comes from an adult in good health.

V usage is TRBV6-6 and J usage is TRBJ2-3; TRBD2 aligns across 8 bases. The length of the CDR3 is 14 residues. Germline values: CDR1 MNHNY, CDR2 SVGAGI (reference sequence). The V and J ends lost 5 bases and 4 bases, in that order; junction bases with no gene match: 5. CDR3 protein: CASSHGGAADTQYF. The CDR3 DNA follows: TGTGCCAGCAGTCACGGGGGGGCGGCAGATACGCAGTATTTT.

The count of this clone is one. V gene TRBV7-2 combines with J gene TRBJ2-7; 8 nucleotides align to TRBD1. Germline lookup yields CDR1 SGHTA and CDR2 FQGNSA. Germline trimming cut 5 bases from V and 6 bases from J; bases unmatched to any gene: 9. This CDR3 is 14 amino acids long. CDR3 DNA sequence: TGTGCCAGCAGCACCCGACAGGGGCCCTCCGAGCAGTACTTC. Translation: CASSTRQGPSEQYF.

V is TRBV5-1 and J is TRBJ1-2, with D unresolved. The CDR3 has 13 residues. With 0 bases removed from V and 8 bases from J, the gap between germline ends came to 11 bases. The germline gives CDR1 SGHRS, CDR2 YFSETQ. CDR3 nucleotide sequence: TGCGCCAGCAGCTTGGGACTGCCAAGGGGCTACACCTTC. It yields the protein CASSLGLPRGYTF.

This rearrangement joins TRBV19 to TRBJ2-5; maybe TRBD1 (6 bases). The germline CDR1 and CDR2 sequences are LNHDA and SQIVND (reference sequence). The CDR3 extends over 14 amino acids. The V end was cut by 9 bases, the J end by 2 bases, with 16 bases between. CDR3 in amino acids: CASRAAGTQETQYF. Here the CDR3 DNA reads TGTGCCAGCAGAGCTGCCGGGACACAAGAGACCCAGTACTTC.

This chain links TRBV28 with TRBJ1-4; no reliable D call. Germline V gene sequence: CDR1 MDHEN, CDR2 SYDVKM. The CDR3 totals 15 residues. Trimming took off 4 bases at V and 0 bases at J, with 9 bases between the two ends. CDR3 nucleotides: TGTGCCAGCAGTTCGGTGCGGTCAACTAATGAAAAACTGTTTTTT. As protein: CASSSVRSTNEKLFF.

The chain has TRBV3-1 (or the pseudogene TRBV3-2) and TRBJ1-1; D is undetermined. Germline CDR1 LGHDT, CDR2 YNNKEL (reference sequence). CDR3 length equals 14 residues. The ends were cut back, 1 base at V and 0 bases at J, with 6 bases in the middle. CDR3 sequence reads: CASSQGHMNTEAFF. The DNA of the CDR3 is TGTGCCAGCAGCCAAGGGCATATGAACACTGAAGCTTTCTTT.

This clone was detected only once. This chain joins TRBV7-8 and TRBJ1-5, with a possible D match to TRBD1 (6 bases). This CDR3 has 16 residues. Germline V gene lookup returns CDR1 SGHVS and CDR2 FQNEAQ. Trimming left V 3 bases short and J 1 base short, with 13 bases between. The CDR3 nucleotides read TGTGCCAGCAGCTTTGGACAGCTCGGAAGCAATCAGCCCCAGCATTTT. Protein sequence: CASSFGQLGSNQPQHF.